One and the same sample provided the 23 T cell receptor beta chains below, sequenced in a study of blood T cell repertoires in COVID-19. Only in-frame clones appear in the TCRdb table, and some are missing; sequencing was by immunoSEQ multiplex PCR. The table shows over 85,000 clones, with 76% occurring only once. Sequencing was done on a sample of peripheral blood. The origin of the receptors is an elderly woman with acute or convalescent COVID-19.

V is TRBV6-6 and J is TRBJ2-6; the match to TRBD2 covers 12 bases. The germline V gene encodes CDR1 MNHNY and CDR2 SVGAGI (reference sequence). V gave up 5 bases and J gave up 4 bases; unmatched junction bases: 6. The CDR3 runs to 17 residues. DNA of the CDR3: TGTGCCAGCAGTCGGACTAGCGGGATCGGGGGGGCCAACGTCCTGACTTTC. It translates to CASSRTSGIGGANVLTF.

The chain carries TRBV6-5 and TRBJ1-2, with 8 bases matching TRBD1. CDR1 is MNHEY and CDR2 is SVGAGI in the germline V gene. The CDR3 totals 13 residues. With 8 bases clipped from V and 8 bases from J, the junction kept 10 bases outside the gene matches. CDR3 DNA sequence: TGTGCCAGCGCCCCCCCTACAGGGGGAGGCTACACCTTC. Amino acids: CASAPPTGGGYTF.

This CDR3 reads CASSPTQGADTQYF. In DNA, the CDR3 is TGTGCCAGCTCACCAACCCAGGGCGCAGATACGCAGTATTTT. The chain employs TRBV18 and TRBJ2-3; possible D gene TRBD1, 5 bases. Germline lookup yields CDR1 KGHSH and CDR2 LQKENI. Trimming cost V 2 bases and J 4 bases, with 10 bases left between them. This CDR3 contains 14 residues.

The V call is TRBV10-3, the J call TRBJ2-3; perhaps TRBD1 as D (6 bases). The V gene's germline CDR1 is ENHRY and CDR2 SYGVKD. The CDR3 has 16 amino acids. The V gene lost 0 bases and the J gene lost 2 bases, with 12 bases spanning the gap. CDR3 residues: CAISESLGQPTDTQYF. CDR3 in DNA: TGTGCCATCAGTGAGTCTTTAGGACAGCCCACAGATACGCAGTATTTT.

The genes are TRBV30 and TRBJ1-5, with 7 bases fitting TRBD1. The CDR3 covers 16 residues. CDR1 GTSNPN and CDR2 SVGIG come from the germline V gene (reference sequence). The V and J ends lost 0 bases and 6 bases, in that order; junction bases with no gene match: 11. This CDR3 reads CAWSVFGQGVGQPQHF. CDR3 nucleotide sequence: TGTGCCTGGAGTGTATTTGGCCAGGGGGTGGGTCAGCCCCAGCATTTT. Filled out from reference TRBV30 and TRBJ1-5, the complete variable domain reads SQTIHQWPATLVQPVGSPLSLECTVEGTSNPNLYWYRQAAGRGLQLLFYSVGIGQISSEVPQNLSASRPQDRQFILSSKKLLLSDSGFYLCAWSVFGQGVGQPQHFGDGTRLSIL.

About this clone: The germline gene is not matched at one end of the junction; a read error may be the cause. The chain employs TRBV7-7 and TRBJ1-5; possibly TRBD1 for D (6 bases). Germline V lookup: CDR1 SSHAT, CDR2 FNYEAQ (reference sequence). The CDR3 extends over 14 amino acids. The CDR3 spells CASSLVPGDQPQHF. Written as DNA, the CDR3 is TGTGCTAGCAGCTTAGTCCCAGGGGATCAGCCCCAGCATTTT.

V usage is TRBV10-3 and J usage is TRBJ1-1, with D uncertain. The ends were cut back, 2 bases at V and 3 bases at J, with 7 bases in the middle. Per germline, CDR1 ENHRY and CDR2 SYGVKD. This CDR3 is built from 13 residues. CDR3 in DNA: TGTGCCATCAGTGAGATACACGACACTGAAGCTTTCTTT. Residues: CAISEIHDTEAFF.

This clone showed up just a few times. V usage is TRBV6-5 and J usage is TRBJ2-5; 11 positions agree with TRBD2. The germline V gene has CDR1 MNHEY and CDR2 SVGAGI. J lost 5 bases, V lost 6 bases, and 5 bases had no gene match. The CDR3 sequence is 14 residues long. The CDR3: CASRLAGGGETQYF. For the CDR3, the DNA is TGTGCCAGCAGGCTAGCGGGAGGAGGGGAGACCCAGTACTTC.

The J gene is TRBJ2-5, the V gene TRBV5-4; 7 positions match TRBD2. Germline V gives CDR1 SGHNT, CDR2 YYREEE (reference sequence). The CDR3 length is 14 residues. The ends lost 0 bases at V and 6 bases at J; junction bases unmatched: 5. The CDR3 sequence is CASSLGTSAQTQYF. Here the CDR3 DNA reads TGTGCCAGCAGCTTGGGGACTAGTGCGCAGACCCAGTACTTC.

The V call is TRBV4-1, the J call TRBJ2-1; D not certain. Germline CDR1 MGHRA, CDR2 YSYEKL. The CDR3 extends over 14 amino acids. Trimming removed 4 bases from V and 6 bases from J, with 13 bases in between. The CDR3 sequence is CASSRRLITNEQFF. The CDR3 nucleotides are TGCGCCAGCAGCCGGCGGTTAATAACCAATGAGCAGTTCTTC.

J is TRBJ2-1 and V is TRBV18; 11 nucleotides match TRBD2. The CDR3 sequence is 16 residues long. V lost 3 bases, J lost 1 base, and 2 bases stayed unmatched. Germline V lookup: CDR1 KGHSH, CDR2 LQKENI. CDR3 loop: CASSPGTSGSYNEQFF. The CDR3 coding sequence is TGTGCCAGCTCACCCGGGACTAGCGGATCCTACAATGAGCAGTTCTTC.

This clone was detected a few times. V and J are TRBV9 and TRBJ2-5, with D perhaps matching TRBD2 (5 bases). This CDR3 is built from 15 residues. Germline values: CDR1 SGDLS, CDR2 YYNGEE. V lost 0 bases and J 1 base, leaving 10 bases between the germline ends. This CDR3 reads CASSVASWAQETQYF. In DNA, the CDR3 is TGTGCCAGCAGCGTAGCTAGCTGGGCCCAAGAGACCCAGTACTTC.

V gene TRBV7-2 combines with J gene TRBJ2-7, with a tentative D call TRBD2 (6 bases). The CDR3 length is 15 residues. Deletions cut 2 bases from V and 6 bases from J, with 17 bases between. The V gene's germline CDR1 is SGHTA and CDR2 FQGNSA. The chain's CDR3 is CASSLNLAGLGEQYF. Written as DNA, the CDR3 is TGTGCCAGCAGCTTAAATCTGGCGGGGCTCGGCGAGCAGTACTTC. The variable domain in full, with the rest retrieved from reference TRBV7-2 and TRBJ2-7, is GAGVSQSPSNKVTEKGKDVELRCDPISGHTALYWYRQSLGQGLEFLIYFQGNSAPDKSGLPSDRFSAERTGGSVSTLTIQRTQQEDSAVYLCASSLNLAGLGEQYFGPGTRLTVT.

This clone is a singleton in its sample. The J gene is TRBJ1-4, the V gene TRBV30; D uncertain. The CDR3 covers 12 residues. The germline V gene encodes CDR1 GTSNPN and CDR2 SVGIG (reference sequence). This CDR3 reads CACSRFNEKLFF. The CDR3 DNA reads as TGTGCGTGCAGCAGGTTTAATGAAAAACTGTTTTTT.

This chain joins TRBV12-3 or TRBV12-4 and TRBJ1-3; a possible D gene is TRBD1 (5 bases). Trimming cost V 10 bases and J 2 bases, with 9 bases left between them. This CDR3 comprises 12 residues. CDR3 loop: CATGRAGNTIYF. CDR3 DNA: TGTGCCACGGGCAGGGCTGGAAACACCATATATTTT.

This clone has a handful of counts. V usage is TRBV30 and J usage is TRBJ2-2; D is possibly TRBD2 (6 bases). Trimming pared 8 bases from V and 2 bases from J, leaving 15 bases between. The CDR3 loop spans 14 amino acids. The V gene's germline CDR1 is GTSNPN and CDR2 SVGIG (reference sequence). For the CDR3, the DNA is TGTGCCCAAAAAGGCGGGACTAACACCGGGGAGCTGTTTTTT. Its translation: CAQKGGTNTGELFF.

The V gene is TRBV10-1, the J gene TRBJ2-5; TRBD1 matches 10 bases. Germline V gene data show CDR1 as WNHNN and CDR2 as SYGVQD (reference sequence). This CDR3 contains 15 residues. Losses at the gene ends were 3 bases for V and 3 bases for J; bases not matched to a gene: 4. CDR3 in DNA: TGCGCCAGCAGTGATTCCGGGACAGGGGAAGAGACCCAGTACTTC. Its protein is CASSDSGTGEETQYF.

This chain uses TRBV9 with TRBJ2-1; TRBD2 aligns across 11 bases. The CDR3 is 14 residues long. Looked up from germline, CDR1 is SGDLS and CDR2 is YYNGEE. The V and J ends lost 6 bases and 3 bases, in that order; junction bases with no gene match: 2. CDR3 in DNA: TGTGCCAGCACCGGACTAGCGGGCTACAATGAGCAGTTCTTC. Amino acids: CASTGLAGYNEQFF.

The chain carries TRBV7-2 and TRBJ2-7; TRBD2 matches 9 bases. The CDR3 is 15 amino acids. The germline CDR1 and CDR2 sequences are SGHTA and FQGNSA. V was clipped by 5 bases and J by 0 bases; unmatched bases: 5. The CDR3 loop is CASSAFSGSSYEQYF. CDR3 nucleotides: TGTGCCAGCAGCGCATTTAGCGGGAGCTCCTACGAGCAGTACTTC. The full variable domain, with the rest looked up from reference TRBV7-2 and TRBJ2-7, is GAGVSQSPSNKVTEKGKDVELRCDPISGHTALYWYRQSLGQGLEFLIYFQGNSAPDKSGLPSDRFSAERTGGSVSTLTIQRTQQEDSAVYLCASSAFSGSSYEQYFGPGTRLTVT.

The J gene is TRBJ1-1, the V gene TRBV3-1 (or the pseudogene TRBV3-2); D is ambiguous. The CDR3 is made up of 13 amino acids. The germline V gene encodes CDR1 LGHDT and CDR2 YNNKEL (reference sequence). Trimming left V 4 bases short and J 1 base short, with 7 bases between. CDR3 residues: CASSRDGNTEAFF. For the CDR3, the DNA is TGTGCCAGCAGCCGCGATGGGAACACTGAAGCTTTCTTT.

The rearrangement uses TRBV29-1 and TRBJ1-1; no clear D gene. The germline V gene has CDR1 SQVTM and CDR2 ANQGSEA. The ends were cut back, 3 bases at V and 0 bases at J, with 8 bases in the middle. This CDR3 spans 13 amino acids. The CDR3 nucleotides are TGCAGCGTTGAGTGGCAGATGAACACTGAAGCTTTCTTT. Translated, it gives CSVEWQMNTEAFF.

This chain links TRBV27 with TRBJ2-2; the D gene is possibly TRBD2 (6 bases). The CDR3 is made up of 16 amino acids. CDR1 and CDR2 from the germline V gene are MNHEY and SMNVEV (reference sequence). The V and J ends lost 8 bases and 4 bases respectively, with 20 bases between them. CDR3 nucleotide sequence: TGTGCCAGCGCCGTCCTAGCGACGCTCGGCACCGGGGAGCTGTTTTTT. Encoded protein: CASAVLATLGTGELFF.

The chain couples TRBV29-1 to TRBJ1-2; possibly TRBD1 for D (6 bases). This CDR3 has 13 amino acids. The V end was cut by 0 bases, the J end by 5 bases, with 10 bases between. Germline CDR1 is SQVTM and CDR2 is ANQGSEA. The CDR3 spells CSVEEGAKYGYTF. The CDR3 DNA sequence: TGCAGCGTTGAAGAGGGGGCGAAATATGGCTACACCTTC.